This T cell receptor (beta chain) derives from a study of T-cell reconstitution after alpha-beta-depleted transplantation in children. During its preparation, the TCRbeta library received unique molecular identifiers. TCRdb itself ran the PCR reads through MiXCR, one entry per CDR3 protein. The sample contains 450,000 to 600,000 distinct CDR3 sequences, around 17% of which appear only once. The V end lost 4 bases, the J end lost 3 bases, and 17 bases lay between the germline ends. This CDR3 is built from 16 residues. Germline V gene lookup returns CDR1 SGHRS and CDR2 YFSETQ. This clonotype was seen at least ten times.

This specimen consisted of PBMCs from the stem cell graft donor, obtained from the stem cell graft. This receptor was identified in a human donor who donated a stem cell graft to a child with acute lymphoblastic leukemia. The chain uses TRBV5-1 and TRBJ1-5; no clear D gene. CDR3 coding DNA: TGCGCCAGCAGCCCTACGACCGGTTCCTTCAATCAGCCCCAGCATTTT. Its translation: CASSPTTGSFNQPQHF.